The 25 T cell receptor beta chains below come from one sample, sequenced in a study of T cells in Graves' hyperthyroidism and ophthalmopathy. Regions amplified from RNA transcripts were the TCR beta CDR3 regions. HTBI primers drove first-round RT-PCR of the TCR CDR3. TCRdb independently ran MiXCR on the multiplex PCR reads; one entry per CDR3 protein. The table has 400,000 or so distinct CDR3 sequences, about 14% seen once. The sequencing sample was made of blood. The receptors were sampled from a woman in her thirties with Graves' ophthalmopathy.

This clonotype was picked up a small number of times. This rearrangement joins TRBV20-1 to TRBJ2-1; a weak D match, TRBD2 (6 bases). Germline lookup yields CDR1 DFQATT and CDR2 SNEGSKA (reference sequence). The CDR3 spans 15 residues. Trimming shortened V by 3 bases and J by 8 bases, and 20 bases separated the two germline ends. The CDR3 DNA is TGCAGTGCTAGTTCGTTGGCGGGACTCGGCGATGAGCAGTTCTTC. This sequence encodes CSASSLAGLGDEQFF.

This clonotype has only one observation. A much larger clonotype is one base distant, so this may be a read error. The V gene is TRBV5-6, the J gene TRBJ1-1; D remains ambiguous. The CDR3 is 13 amino acids. The germline V gene has CDR1 SGHDT and CDR2 YYEEEE. CDR3 nucleotide sequence: TGTGCCAGCAATCACGACCCGAACGCTGAAGCTTTCTTT. Translated, it gives CASNHDPNAEAFF.

This clonotype was seen at least ten times. The chain joins TRBV12-3 or TRBV12-4 to TRBJ1-1; no clear D gene. Between the trimmed V and J ends, which lost 3 bases and 12 bases, there was a span of 14 bases. This CDR3 is built from 12 residues. The CDR3 DNA sequence: TGTGCCAGCAGTTTGGATCCAGGCGATTCTTTCTTT. Residues: CASSLDPGDSFF.

At least ten counts were recorded for this clonotype. The chain carries TRBV29-1 and TRBJ1-1; tentative D call: TRBD1 (6 bases). Per germline, CDR1 SQVTM and CDR2 ANQGSEA. The CDR3 contains 14 residues. The V end lost 6 bases, the J end lost 10 bases, and 24 bases lay between the germline ends. CDR3 amino acids: CSVSVSKGGNGAFF. The CDR3 DNA sequence: TGCAGCGTCAGCGTGTCAAAAGGGGGAAACGGAGCTTTCTTT.

In this sample, this clonotype turned up once. This could be a read error, since a much larger clone is one nucleotide away. The chain carries TRBV12-3 or TRBV12-4 and TRBJ2-5; perhaps D is TRBD1 or TRBD2 (5 bases each). The CDR3 runs to 14 residues. The chain's CDR3 is CVSKPGPAEETQYF. The CDR3 DNA sequence: TGTGTCAGCAAACCGGGACCAGCGGAAGAGACCCAGTACTTC.

Many counts were recorded for this clonotype. The gene calls are TRBV3-1 and TRBJ2-7; TRBD1 might be the D (5 bases). The V gene lost 4 bases and the J gene lost 5 bases, with 15 bases spanning the gap. This CDR3 region has 14 residues. From germline, CDR1 is LGHDT and CDR2 YNNKEL (reference sequence). CDR3 nucleotides: TGTGCCAGCAGCCGCAAGGGTTCAGGGAACGAGCAGTACTTC. Translating gives CASSRKGSGNEQYF.

This chain joins TRBV6-6 and TRBJ1-2; D is unclear. V lost 2 bases and J lost 4, with 14 bases in between. Germline lookup yields CDR1 MNHNY and CDR2 SVGAGI (reference sequence). The CDR3 length is 15 residues. The CDR3 nucleotides are TGTGCCAGCAGTTACGGGGATACAGCGGTCTATGGCTACACCTTC. Protein sequence: CASSYGDTAVYGYTF.

This clonotype was recorded at least ten times. V usage is TRBV2 and J usage is TRBJ1-1; possibly TRBD1 for D (6 bases). Germline CDR1 SNHLY, CDR2 FYNNEI. V was clipped by 7 bases and J by 3 bases, with 15 bases between them. The CDR3 length is 14 residues. The CDR3 region is CASTRGGPDTEAFF. The CDR3 coding sequence is TGTGCCAGCACCCGAGGGGGACCGGACACTGAAGCTTTCTTT.

Ten or more counts support this clonotype. The CDR3 sequence: CATSRDTSGGYSYNEQFF. CDR3 sequence (DNA): TGTGCCACCAGCAGAGATACTAGCGGGGGATACTCCTACAATGAGCAGTTCTTC. This rearrangement joins TRBV15 to TRBJ2-1, with TRBD2 matching 11 bases. The CDR3 runs 18 residues. After removal of 0 bases from V and 0 bases from J, the junction contained 4 bases not matched to a gene. Germline CDR1 and CDR2: LNHNV and YYDKDF (reference sequence).

A note on this clonotype: This may be a read error, as it is one base from a much larger clone. The J gene is TRBJ1-1, the V gene TRBV12-3 or TRBV12-4; 8 nucleotides match TRBD1. This CDR3 is built from 13 residues. The CDR3 region is CGSSTTGETEAFF. CDR3 coding DNA: TGTGGCAGCAGCACGACAGGGGAGACTGAAGCTTTCTTT.

This clonotype was detected many times. The chain joins TRBV28 to TRBJ2-5; possible D gene TRBD2, 5 bases. V was pared by 10 bases and J by 3 bases, with 18 bases between. The germline CDR1 and CDR2 sequences are MDHEN and SYDVKM. This CDR3 region has 14 residues. CDR3 in DNA: TGTGCCACCTATTTACATGGAGGAGAAGAGACCCAGTACTTC. Translation: CATYLHGGEETQYF.

This clonotype was recorded many times. The J gene is TRBJ1-1, the V gene TRBV7-9; unclear D gene. The V end lost 5 bases, the J end lost 7 bases, and 14 bases lay between the germline ends. The germline V gene has CDR1 SEHNR and CDR2 FQNEAQ (reference sequence). This CDR3 is built from 13 residues. In DNA form, the CDR3 reads TGTGCCAGCAGCCTGGGCGGCCTTGATGAAGCTTTCTTT. Residues: CASSLGGLDEAFF.

This clonotype was counted many times. The V and J genes are TRBV7-8 and TRBJ2-1, with TRBD1 identical over 7 bases. There are 16 residues in the CDR3. The V and J ends lost 8 bases and 0 bases, in that order; junction bases with no gene match: 10. Germline V gene data show CDR1 as SGHVS and CDR2 as FQNEAQ. CDR3 residues: CASVPDRADSYNEQFF. CDR3 DNA sequence: TGTGCCAGCGTCCCAGACAGGGCGGACTCCTACAATGAGCAGTTCTTC.

This clonotype was observed many times. The genes are TRBV25-1 and TRBJ2-5, with 9 positions matching TRBD2. V was clipped by 5 bases and J by 2 bases; unmatched bases: 6. Per germline, CDR1 MGHDK and CDR2 SYGVNS. CDR3 length equals 15 residues. The CDR3 DNA reads TGTGCCAGCAGTCTAGCGGGGCCACCTCAAGAGACCCAGTACTTC. Translated: CASSLAGPPQETQYF.

Ten or more counts support this clonotype. Germline is not matched at one junction end, which may reflect a read error. The rearrangement uses TRBV12-3 or TRBV12-4 and TRBJ2-7; 11 positions match TRBD2. The CDR3 extends over 15 amino acids. Here the CDR3 reads CASSLAGGFRYEQYF. CDR3 sequence (DNA): TGTGCCAGCAGTCTAGCGGGGGGATTCCGCTACGAGCAGTACTTC.

This clonotype was seen only a few times. In nucleotides, the CDR3 is TGTGCCAGCAGTCAACAGGGGCAACTCGGGCAGTTCTTC. Translation: CASSQQGQLGQFF. The chain employs TRBV27 and TRBJ2-1; 7 bases agree with TRBD1. The CDR3 consists of 13 residues. V lost 5 bases to trimming and J lost 12 bases; unmatched junction nucleotides: 10. Germline CDR1 reads MNHEY; CDR2 reads SMNVEV (reference sequence).

The V gene is TRBV2, the J gene TRBJ1-3; perhaps TRBD1 as D (5 bases). Trimming shortened V by 2 bases and J by 7 bases, and 15 bases separated the two germline ends. This CDR3 region has 15 residues. Germline assignment: CDR1 SNHLY and CDR2 FYNNEI. As DNA, the CDR3 is TGTGCCAGCAGTGAAATGGGGGGGGATTTTAACACCATATATTTT. Translated: CASSEMGGDFNTIYF.

The chain has TRBV9 and TRBJ2-3; tentative D call: TRBD2 (5 bases). The germline CDR1 and CDR2 sequences are SGDLS and YYNGEE. The ends were cut back, 3 bases at V and 0 bases at J, with 11 bases in the middle. The CDR3 contains 15 residues. The CDR3 protein is CASSAPAGSTDTQYF. Here the CDR3 DNA reads TGTGCCAGCAGCGCCCCGGCGGGCAGCACAGATACGCAGTATTTT.

This clonotype was picked up many times. This chain links TRBV5-1 with TRBJ1-1; D perhaps matches TRBD1 (5 bases). CDR1 is SGHRS and CDR2 is YFSETQ in the germline V gene. The CDR3 has 14 residues. Trimming left V 4 bases short and J 2 bases short, with 12 bases between. In DNA, the CDR3 is TGCGCCAGCAGCCAGGGACCAGGAAACACTGAAGCTTTCTTT. Translating gives CASSQGPGNTEAFF.

This clonotype was found many times. This chain joins TRBV27 and TRBJ2-1; TRBD1 agrees at 7 bases. CDR3 size: 15 residues. Germline CDR1 reads MNHEY; CDR2 reads SMNVEV (reference sequence). The J segment lost 7 bases and the V segment lost 3 bases, leaving 9 bases of the junction unmatched. The CDR3 DNA reads as TGTGCCAGCAGTTTCGGACAGGCCCTTGGAAATGAGCAGTTCTTC. It specifies CASSFGQALGNEQFF.

J is TRBJ1-3 and V is TRBV6-1; 8 positions agree with TRBD1. The CDR3 length is 17 residues. CDR1 is MNHNS, CDR2 SASEGT, per germline. The trim removed 2 bases at V and 1 base at J, leaving 7 bases unmatched. The CDR3 reads CASSEIPGGASGNTIYF. The CDR3 nucleotides are TGTGCCAGCAGTGAAATCCCAGGGGGCGCTTCTGGAAACACCATATATTTT.

This clonotype was seen ten or more times. This chain joins TRBV12-3 or TRBV12-4 and TRBJ2-5; D not resolved. V lost 4 bases and J lost 6, with 12 bases in between. This CDR3 is 13 amino acids long. The CDR3 nucleotides read TGTGCCAGCAGTTCCTCCCCTCCTAAGACCCAGTACTTC. This gives the protein CASSSSPPKTQYF.

This clonotype was seen ten or more times. This sequence joins TRBV28 and TRBJ2-7, with D possibly being TRBD1 or TRBD2 (5 bases each). There are 15 residues in the CDR3. The V gene's germline CDR1 is MDHEN and CDR2 SYDVKM. Trimming took 10 bases from V and 0 from J, leaving 19 bases between them. The CDR3 DNA is TGTGCCACCGCCGGGGCCGACTTTAGCTCCTACGAGCAGTACTTC. Translation gives CATAGADFSSYEQYF.

This clonotype has only a few counts. V usage is TRBV4-1 and J usage is TRBJ2-7; 10 bases line up with TRBD1. The V gene's germline CDR1 is MGHRA and CDR2 YSYEKL. The V gene end was trimmed by 3 bases and the J gene end by 3 bases; junction bases not matched to a gene: 2. This CDR3 is built from 14 residues. The CDR3 loop is CASSHGQGVYEQYF. CDR3 sequence (DNA): TGCGCCAGCAGCCACGGACAGGGGGTCTACGAGCAGTACTTC.

This clonotype came up many times. The rearrangement joins TRBV30 to TRBJ1-6; D unclear. V was shortened by 0 bases and J by 8 bases, with 5 bases between the two germline ends. Germline CDR1 reads GTSNPN; CDR2 reads SVGIG (reference sequence). This CDR3 contains 12 residues. The CDR3 bases are TGTGCCTGGAGTGTAGAGGATTCACCCCTCCACTTT. This sequence encodes CAWSVEDSPLHF.